This entry lists 15 T cell receptor beta chains sequenced from one sample in a study of blood T cell repertoires in COVID-19. Measured with immunoSEQ multiplex PCR; TCRdb has only the in-frame clones, and not every one. The sample lists approximately 180,000 clones, roughly 87% occurring once. Sequencing used peripheral blood. The receptors were gathered from a woman aged 45 to 65 with acute or convalescent COVID-19.

The chain recombines TRBV19 with TRBJ1-1, with a possible D match to TRBD1 (6 bases). V lost 3 bases to trimming and J lost 4 bases, with 21 bases between them. In germline, CDR1 is LNHDA, CDR2 SQIVND (reference sequence). The CDR3 runs to 17 residues. The CDR3 region is CASSIGLRGARGTEAFF. The CDR3 nucleotides are TGTGCCAGTAGTATTGGGCTGCGGGGGGCGCGGGGCACTGAAGCTTTCTTT.

The J gene is TRBJ1-1, the V gene TRBV30, with no clear D. Per the germline V gene, CDR1 is GTSNPN and CDR2 is SVGIG (reference sequence). The CDR3 is made up of 15 amino acids. The V end was cut by 2 bases, the J end by 1 base, with 14 bases between. The CDR3 nucleotides are TGTGCCTGGAGTATACTATCCCGGGGGAACACTGAAGCTTTCTTT. It codes for CAWSILSRGNTEAFF.

V usage is TRBV19 and J usage is TRBJ2-7, with D maybe TRBD1 (6 bases). From germline, CDR1 is LNHDA and CDR2 SQIVND (reference sequence). CDR3 length: 13 residues. Trimming pared 5 bases from V and 0 bases from J, leaving 8 bases between. CDR3 in DNA: TGTGCCAGTAGTCAGGGGCACTCCTACGAGCAGTACTTC. Translation: CASSQGHSYEQYF.

This clone was observed a handful of times. The chain combines TRBV27 with TRBJ1-5, with D possibly matching TRBD1 (6 bases). Germline CDR1 reads MNHEY; CDR2 reads SMNVEV (reference sequence). This CDR3 region has 15 residues. With 5 bases removed from V and 3 bases from J, the gap between germline ends came to 14 bases. The CDR3 protein is CASSPQQGPNQPQHF. CDR3 bases: TGTGCCAGCAGTCCACAACAGGGCCCCAATCAGCCCCAGCATTTT.

The CDR3 DNA sequence: TGTGCCAGTAGGGTGATCGGCGGGGAGACCCAGTACTTC. The encoded protein is CASRVIGGETQYF. This chain uses TRBV19 with TRBJ2-5, with a weak D call TRBD2 (5 bases). With 6 bases removed from V and 5 bases from J, the gap between germline ends came to 13 bases. From germline, CDR1 is LNHDA and CDR2 SQIVND (reference sequence). CDR3 length equals 13 residues.

V gene TRBV6-5 combines with J gene TRBJ1-1; 7 bases are shared with TRBD1. The junction had 8 bases not matched to a gene; V was cut back by 6 bases and J by 4 bases. Per germline, CDR1 MNHEY and CDR2 SVGAGI. This CDR3 region has 14 residues. CDR3 loop: CASSRQGSGTEAFF. CDR3 coding DNA: TGTGCCAGCAGCCGACAGGGTTCGGGCACTGAAGCTTTCTTT.

This CDR3 is CASSSGQEGNYGYTF. In DNA, the CDR3 is TGTGCCAGCAGTTCGGGACAGGAGGGTAACTATGGCTACACCTTC. The V call is TRBV6-5, the J call TRBJ1-2; 8 bases match TRBD1. The germline V gene has CDR1 MNHEY and CDR2 SVGAGI. CDR3 length equals 15 residues. With 4 bases clipped from V and 1 base from J, the junction kept 5 bases outside the gene matches.

J is TRBJ2-2 and V is TRBV7-2; 8 bases match TRBD2. This CDR3 has 13 residues. Germline values: CDR1 SGHTA, CDR2 FQGNSA. Trimming cost V 3 bases and J 6 bases; bases outside gene matches: 0. CDR3 sequence (DNA): TGTGCCAGCAGCTTCGGGGGGGCCGGGGAGCTGTTTTTT. Its translation is CASSFGGAGELFF.

The V gene is TRBV30, the J gene TRBJ2-7; a possible D gene is TRBD1 (5 bases). The CDR3 covers 14 residues. Per germline, CDR1 GTSNPN and CDR2 SVGIG (reference sequence). The V end was cut by 4 bases, the J end by 5 bases, with 18 bases between. The CDR3, as DNA: TGTGCCTGGAACAGGCAGTTTGAATGGGACGAGCAGTACTTC. This encodes CAWNRQFEWDEQYF. Variable domain in full (rest from reference TRBV30 and TRBJ2-7): SQTIHQWPATLVQPVGSPLSLECTVEGTSNPNLYWYRQAAGRGLQLLFYSVGIGQISSEVPQNLSASRPQDRQFILSSKKLLLSDSGFYLCAWNRQFEWDEQYFGPGTRLTVT.

The V gene is TRBV5-8, the J gene TRBJ2-3; D is uncertain. This CDR3 has 14 residues. V shed 0 bases and J shed 2 bases, with 7 bases lying between them. Germline V gene data show CDR1 as SGHTS and CDR2 as YDEGEE. CDR3 protein: CASSLATHTDTQYF. CDR3 DNA: TGTGCCAGCAGCTTGGCCACACACACAGATACGCAGTATTTT.

In its sample, this clone was seen once. This chain uses TRBV12-5 with TRBJ2-6, with D unresolved. The CDR3 length is 15 residues. Between the trimmed V and J ends, which lost 2 bases and 3 bases, there was a span of 8 bases. The germline V gene has CDR1 LGHNT and CDR2 FRNRAP. CDR3 loop: CASGLNAGGANVLTF. The CDR3 region has the DNA TGTGCTAGTGGTTTGAATGCCGGTGGGGCCAACGTCCTGACTTTC.

This chain links TRBV3-1 (or the pseudogene TRBV3-2) with TRBJ2-7, with 7 nucleotides matching TRBD1. Germline CDR1 LGHDT, CDR2 YNNKEL (reference sequence). The V segment lost 6 bases and the J segment 4 bases; nucleotides outside the gene matches: 9. The CDR3 covers 14 residues. The CDR3 nucleotides read TGTGCCAGCAGTACCGGGACAGAGATTTACGAGCAGTACTTC. It encodes CASSTGTEIYEQYF.

The chain joins TRBV9 to TRBJ1-5; 8 bases map to TRBD1. CDR1 is SGDLS, CDR2 YYNGEE, per germline. The length of the CDR3 is 14 residues. V was pared by 4 bases and J by 2 bases, with 2 bases of the junction left unmatched. The CDR3 here is CASSTGGGNQPQHF. CDR3 nucleotide sequence: TGTGCCAGCAGCACAGGGGGGGGCAATCAGCCCCAGCATTTT.

This chain links TRBV9 with TRBJ2-7; D gene uncertain. Trimming pared 2 bases from V and 1 base from J, leaving 10 bases between. This CDR3 is 14 amino acids long. CDR1 SGDLS and CDR2 YYNGEE come from the germline V gene. CDR3 sequence: CASSVRPASYEQYF. The CDR3 DNA reads as TGTGCCAGCAGCGTCAGGCCCGCGTCCTACGAGCAGTACTTC.

The J gene is TRBJ1-4, the V gene TRBV6-6; unclear D gene. In germline, CDR1 is MNHNY, CDR2 SVGAGI (reference sequence). This CDR3 contains 14 residues. V lost 7 bases, J lost 6 bases, and 15 bases lay in between. CDR3 nucleotide sequence: TGTGCCAGCAAACCTGAGACCCGGGATGAAAAACTGTTTTTT. Its protein product is CASKPETRDEKLFF.